These T cell receptor beta chains were read from a single sample in a study of blood T cells in healthy people across ages. TCRdb itself ran the 5' RACE reads through MiXCR, one entry per CDR3 protein. The data contain 980,000 or so distinct CDR3 sequences, around 49% of them seen just once; the ten biggest clones take up roughly 13%. The sequencing sample was made of blood. These receptors originate from a man aged 30 to 45 in good health. Both conserved end residues are trimmed from each CDR3.

j_call: TRBJ2-3
v_call: TRBV4-1
cdr3_aa: ASSQGVHRPGMTQY

j_call: TRBJ2-5
v_call: TRBV20-1
cdr3_aa: SARGRGGAETQY

j_call: TRBJ1-6
v_call: TRBV6-6
cdr3_aa: ASRGDSTYNSPLH

j_call: TRBJ2-4
v_call: TRBV24-1
cdr3_aa: ATSDLEDRNIQY

j_call: TRBJ1-2
v_call: TRBV4-3
cdr3_aa: ASSQGRDRGHEGYT

j_call: TRBJ2-1
v_call: TRBV28
cdr3_aa: ASSTTVADRNEQF

j_call: TRBJ2-3
v_call: TRBV28
cdr3_aa: ASSSSGSRTDTQY

j_call: TRBJ2-5
v_call: TRBV6-2/TRBV6-3
cdr3_aa: ASSWTNVQETQY

j_call: TRBJ2-3
v_call: TRBV27
cdr3_aa: ASSDYPGVDTQY

j_call: TRBJ1-5
v_call: TRBV20-1
cdr3_aa: SAQGNRQPQH

j_call: TRBJ2-1
v_call: TRBV11-3
cdr3_aa: ASSLALTSGGANEQF

j_call: TRBJ2-7
v_call: TRBV6-2/TRBV6-3
cdr3_aa: ASSQSGGASNEQY

j_call: TRBJ1-6
v_call: TRBV4-2
cdr3_aa: ASSQDPARGNSPLH

j_call: TRBJ2-5
v_call: TRBV5-1
cdr3_aa: ASSSEAHQETQY

j_call: TRBJ1-4
v_call: TRBV2
cdr3_aa: ASSGAGAREKLF

j_call: TRBJ1-1
v_call: TRBV7-6
cdr3_aa: ASSHQNTEAF

j_call: TRBJ2-1
v_call: TRBV9
cdr3_aa: ASSGSGGRLLSSYNEQF

j_call: TRBJ2-1
v_call: TRBV7-3
cdr3_aa: ASSLIAGPAGQF

j_call: TRBJ2-5
v_call: TRBV7-9
cdr3_aa: ASSERGTLSSYGQY

j_call: TRBJ2-7
v_call: TRBV4-2
cdr3_aa: ASSQEPSGGSYEQY

j_call: TRBJ2-1
v_call: TRBV9
cdr3_aa: ASSVGGRGLDNEQF

j_call: TRBJ1-1
v_call: TRBV7-9
cdr3_aa: ASGRGTEAF

j_call: TRBJ2-7
v_call: TRBV7-9
cdr3_aa: ASSLLDRSSYEQY

j_call: TRBJ2-3
v_call: TRBV15
cdr3_aa: ATSRDPRPDTQY

j_call: TRBJ2-3
v_call: TRBV12-3/TRBV12-4
cdr3_aa: ASGPGDTQY

j_call: TRBJ1-2
v_call: TRBV6-2/TRBV6-3
cdr3_aa: ASSLPGIEGYT

j_call: TRBJ2-7
v_call: TRBV6-6
cdr3_aa: ASSKRQGTSYEQY

j_call: TRBJ1-2
v_call: TRBV6-2/TRBV6-3
cdr3_aa: ASSLQGASNYGYT

j_call: TRBJ1-5
v_call: TRBV20-1
cdr3_aa: SAGRGGNQPQH

j_call: TRBJ2-3
v_call: TRBV29-1
cdr3_aa: SVDGGADTQY

j_call: TRBJ1-5
v_call: TRBV12-3/TRBV12-4
cdr3_aa: ASSLARTASNQPQH

j_call: TRBJ1-2
v_call: TRBV27
cdr3_aa: ASSRQAVKEGYT

j_call: TRBJ2-1
v_call: TRBV4-1
cdr3_aa: ASSHEDRGEEQF

j_call: TRBJ2-1
v_call: TRBV29-1
cdr3_aa: SVESAGVDNEQF

j_call: TRBJ2-3
v_call: TRBV20-1
cdr3_aa: SAREMTGRPDTQY

j_call: TRBJ1-5
v_call: TRBV3-1
cdr3_aa: ASSQDLHGQPQH

j_call: TRBJ2-3
v_call: TRBV5-1
cdr3_aa: ASSIITSTDTQY

j_call: TRBJ2-1
v_call: TRBV20-1
cdr3_aa: SASPYKGGAGGRLYEQF

j_call: TRBJ1-6
v_call: TRBV16
cdr3_aa: ASSPTGNSPLH